This T cell receptor beta chain stems from a study of blood T cell repertoires in COVID-19. As for the study in general: The study drew acute and convalescent COVID-19 samples from the United States, Italy and Spain.

A case of COVID-19 had been met by exposed participants within 2 weeks before study entry. In the authors' methods: Quantification of nucleated cells was approximated via reference gene primer amplification. Only in-frame clones appear in the TCRdb table, and some are missing; sequencing was by immunoSEQ multiplex PCR. Clonal size and the V and J genes are those of that table, whereas D and trimming came from the DNA. The table lists approximately 220,000 clones, about 83% of them singletons. What was sequenced was PBMCs or T cells enriched from blood (not recorded which). This clonotype was sampled from a woman in her forties or fifties who had been exposed to COVID-19.

CDR3 amino acids: CASSLDARGGADTQYF. The CDR3 DNA reads TGTGCCAGCAGCTTAGATGCACGCGGGGGGGCAGATACGCAGTATTTT. The genes are TRBV11-2 and TRBJ2-3; 9 bases line up with TRBD2. Trimming at V came to 0 bases and at J to 4 bases, leaving 5 bases not matched to a gene. The length of the CDR3 is 16 residues. Germline V gene sequence: CDR1 SGHAT, CDR2 FQNNGV.